The clone carrying this TCR beta chain was observed a handful of times. Its cognate antigen is unknown. These data originate in a study of T cells in localized non-small cell lung cancer. Study-level results: Those with higher blood T cell density had longer overall survival. Of the top 100 tumor clones, median roughly 60 were in adjacent lung, 25 to 30 among its top 100. Of the tissues analyzed, uninvolved adjacent lung showed maximal T cell clonality, greater than tumor.

Data came from immunoSEQ multiplex PCR; TCRdb stores just in-frame clones and leaves some out. The sample includes fewer than 40,000 clones, around 84% of them seen just once. The length of the CDR3 is 15 residues. Germline V CDR1 and CDR2: SGHVS, FQNEAQ. V gave up 5 bases and J gave up 6 bases, with 17 bases separating them. The chain uses TRBV7-8 and TRBJ1-5; no reliable D call. The TCR was taken from a male donor aged 60 or over with stage III lung adenocarcinoma. The sequencing here drew on peripheral blood, taken before any cancer treatment. The CDR3 coding sequence is TGTGCCAGCAGCCTGACTAAAAGGGTGGGTCAGCCCCAGCATTTT. It encodes CASSLTKRVGQPQHF.